This record looks at one T cell receptor beta chain sequence and its context. Its recognized antigen is unknown. No base-level quality is on record; no much larger clone is a single base apart. Trimming at the junction amounts to 6 bases on V and 0 bases on J, and the germline ends lie 12 bases apart. There are 15 amino acids in the CDR3, from cysteine to phenylalanine inclusive. Of all the DNA, just the CDR3 is kept, 45 bases in frame from base 1. The CDR1 and CDR2 encoded by the germline V gene (reference sequence) are LNHDA and SQIVND. Library method: the immunoSEQ multiplex PCR assay. The multiplex PCR relied on a mix of 60 forward primers for TCR Vbeta segments and 13 reverse primers for TCR Jbeta segments. A multiplex PCR assay on genomic DNA amplified the CDR3 region of rearranged TCR beta genes. The amplified TCR beta libraries were sequenced on the Illumina HiSeq System as 87-base-pair reads. On the study's bioinformatics: In a later analysis, 80 million or so unique TCR beta chains were counted across the 650 to 750 repertoires, and approximately 11 million of these chains were shared by at least two donors. To remove PCR and sequencing errors, raw reads were error-corrected and collapsed into unique sequences using a nearest-neighbor algorithm that merged closely related sequences. CDR3 sequences were aligned to IMGT reference sequences to assign V, D and J gene segments. For a sequence to be retained, a match of at least six nucleotides to both a V gene segment and a J gene segment was required. A rearrangement counted as productive if the CDR3 had no stop codons and remained in frame with V and J, and every other rearrangement counted as non-productive. CDR3 was defined by IMGT convention, running from the second conserved V-encoded cysteine to the conserved J-encoded phenylalanine. The earlier analysis of about 570 of the donors excluded any sequence lacking an unambiguous match to a single V gene segment. An earlier analysis of several hundred of the donors called V segments functional above 56.7% productive rearrangements and segregating when the between-donor standard deviation exceeded 5%. A statistical classification framework was developed to diagnose cytomegalovirus status using the catalog of TCR beta chain sequences. In a later analysis, V and J genes were assigned by comparing TCR nucleotide sequences against IMGT/GENE-DB human TR gene sequences. Using the TCRdist pipeline, a later analysis assigned CDR3 sequences along with most-parsimonious VDJ recombination scenarios. In a later analysis, each TCR beta chain was defined by its CDR3 amino acid sequence together with its V-gene family, and reads without a unique V-gene family were excluded. To address suspected cross-contamination and a sequencing artifact, a later analysis removed approximately 600 highly shared, low-generation-probability nucleotide sequences. A later analysis calculated a clonal expansion index for each public chain from normalized within-repertoire ranks of inferred template counts. Generation probabilities in a later analysis came from a VDJ recombination model fitted to out-of-frame rearrangements, and those results were checked against IGoR. Hypergeometric tests were used in a later analysis to score TCR-TCR, TCR-HLA and TCR-CMV co-occurrence, with a repertoire-size bias correction applied to the TCR pairs. In a later analysis, false discovery rates were estimated by permuting HLA or CMV assignments 20 times. In a later analysis, co-occurring TCRs were grouped using DBSCAN, and TCRdist sequence similarity was added for clustering within HLA-allele-positive subsets. Co-occurrence clustering excluded repertoires with fewer than 30,000 or more than 120,000 public chains, plus five with anomalous nucleotide sharing. Here the immuneACCESS table is served through TCRdb, limited to in-frame sequences with V and J called. Missing clones are a known gap in these copies; in checked studies unresolved V genes cover under half, and the rest lacks a known reason. V, J and clone size derive from that table, while D and trimming were established from the DNA sequence. This sample lists about 150,000 clones; about 85% were detected once. The ten biggest clones cover about 3.5% of the sample.

In total, more than 500 healthy bone marrow donors made up the cohort. All cohort members were sampled while nominally healthy, although unrecorded immune exposures were likely present. CMV serostatus was recorded as positive for about 300 and negative for about 50% of the roughly 670 cohort members, whereas no CMV serostatus was recorded for the donor in question. A peripheral blood sample was collected from each donor, and TCR beta sequencing was performed on peripheral blood mononuclear cells. Genomic DNA was extracted from the blood cell samples with the Qiagen DNeasy Blood Extraction Kit. These data are taken from a study of cytomegalovirus exposure and HLA in healthy donors (dated by TCRdb to between 2016 and 2019). Study-wide context: An earlier analysis of roughly 570 of the donors reported 276 Gb of sequence data and 100 million to 120 million unique TCR beta sequences obtained from around 190 million T cells. Roughly 320 gigabases of sequencing data and around 80 million unique TCR sequences made up an early release that covered over 550 HLA-typed donors. Of the approximately 400 genotyped donors, around 81% fell in the genetic ancestry cluster associated with self-reported Caucasian donors. The study was designed to test whether signatures of past pathogen exposure could be identified by cataloging public T cell receptors. The T cell repertoires of 670 or so subjects were profiled by immunosequencing and related to cytomegalovirus serostatus. A separate validation cohort of over a hundred different subjects was used in addition to the 666-subject first cohort. The study combined high-throughput TCR immunosequencing, statistical association of individual TCRs with disease status, and machine learning to predict cytomegalovirus infection status. A later analysis re-analyzed previously published TCR beta repertoires from roughly 600 donors and added high-resolution HLA genotyping to study TCR occurrence patterns. Rather than drawing on any new phenotypic data, the later analysis identified candidate immune exposures from TCR beta sequences and the way those sequences occurred across donors. To decide whether each TCR beta V gene segment behaved as functional or pseudogenic, an earlier analysis of 587 of the donors relied on high-throughput TCR beta sequencing. Alongside the repertoire data, information on donor age, sex, ethnicity and CMV serostatus was compiled. In a later genetic analysis, genome-wide SNP genotypes for about 55% of the roughly 700 donors were used, and that subset was treated as a discovery cohort. Every discovery cohort repertoire had been produced on one sequencing platform. HLA typing covered class I and class II loci at four-digit resolution. The number of typed donors differed by locus: 629-630 for A, B, C, DRB1 and DQB1; approximately 530 for DQA1; 606 for DPA1; and approximately 450 for DPB1. Because of strong linkage in the cohort, a handful of DR-DQ haplotypes were treated as single units for association and clustering. Among some 400 genotyped donors of the cohort, an average of about 240,000 unique TCR beta nucleotide sequences were sequenced per donor, roughly a sixth of them non-productive. The investigation overall reported the following: The classifier was reported to diagnose cytomegalovirus status with high specificity and sensitivity in both the original and validation cohorts. A later analysis found that most CMV-associated TCR beta chains appeared HLA-restricted, with HLA associations seemingly driven largely by CMV exposure. A later genetic analysis associated a missense DCLRE1C variant with V-gene and J-gene trimming of TCR beta chains, and an independent cohort replicated the association. An earlier analysis of approximately 600 of the donors showed that most TCR beta V segments appeared in productive rearrangements either about 87% or about 30% of the time, which broadly matched IMGT annotations. Strong co-occurrence of HLA alleles, especially DR and DQ, made assigning TCR associations to individual alleles difficult. For the cohort, immune exposure information was limited to CMV serostatus. The earlier analysis of some 540 of the donors excluded roughly 17 rarely observed V segments, including chromosome 9 orphons, because counts were too low. In a later analysis, TCR association rates were found to vary across HLA loci, with the most associated TCRs seen for DRB1 alleles and the fewest for HLA-C alleles. In a later analysis, HLA-associated TCR beta chains were found to be more clonally expanded and to have lower generation probabilities than equally common non-associated chains. Only TCR beta chains were sequenced in this cohort, and the absence of alpha or paired-chain data limited detectable features. The 87-base-pair reads could not distinguish some IMGT-functional V segments, including TRBV6-2 and TRBV6-3, so those segments were excluded. Sequencing depth was assumed to be roughly uniform across donors in the presence/absence analyses, though that assumption may not hold. A later analysis reported that several top co-occurrence clusters appeared linked to parvovirus B19, influenza, CMV and Epstein-Barr virus. Correlated functional status among segregating V segments might reflect linkage disequilibrium, but an unknown experimental factor could not be ruled out. The authors suggested that the approach could potentially be generalized to other disease states and immunological phenotypes. A few of the identified cytomegalovirus-associated TCR beta chains were confirmed in vitro to be specific for cytomegalovirus antigens. Most TCR sequences were observed very rarely across donors, whereas some public TCRs were present in many individuals. A cluster of highly shared sequence variants was judged likely to represent a technical artifact of the sequencing pipeline. At a false discovery rate of 0.05, a later analysis linked 15,000 to 20,000 TCR beta sequences to specific HLA alleles. A total of 164 TCR beta chains were listed by the study as associated with cytomegalovirus. A further reported finding was that TCR beta sequences accurately predicted the HLA-A and HLA-B alleles for most subjects in the first cohort. According to a later genetic analysis, donors in an Asian-associated ancestry cluster had fewer N-insertions in productive TCRs than the approximately 710-donor mean. HLA typing was unavailable for some donors at each locus, so association tests used only the typed subset.

This chain joins TRBV19 to TRBJ1-5; perhaps TRBD1 is the D gene, with 6 bases matching. The receptor comes from a human donor in good health. The sequenced sample consisted of PBMCs. The nucleotide sequence reads as follows: TGTGCCAGTAGCAGTACAGGGCATAGCAATCAGCCCCAGCATTTT. Its translation is CASSSTGHSNQPQHF.